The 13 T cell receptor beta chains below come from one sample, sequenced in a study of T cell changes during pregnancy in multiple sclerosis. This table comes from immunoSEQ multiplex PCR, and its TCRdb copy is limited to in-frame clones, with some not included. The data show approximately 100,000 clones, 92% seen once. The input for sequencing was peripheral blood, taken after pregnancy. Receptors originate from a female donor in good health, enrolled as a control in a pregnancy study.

This chain's CDR3 is CATSRDMRLQETQYF. CDR3 sequence (DNA): TGTGCCACCAGCAGAGATATGAGGTTACAAGAGACCCAGTACTTC. The chain joins TRBV15 to TRBJ2-5; the D is unclear. Germline CDR1 and CDR2: LNHNV and YYDKDF (reference sequence). Trimming removed 0 bases at V and 2 bases at J, with 10 bases between. This CDR3 is 15 amino acids long.

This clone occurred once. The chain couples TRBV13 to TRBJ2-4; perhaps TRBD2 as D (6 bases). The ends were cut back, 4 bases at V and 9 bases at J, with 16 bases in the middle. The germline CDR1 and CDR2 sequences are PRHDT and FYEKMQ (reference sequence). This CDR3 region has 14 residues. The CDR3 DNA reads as TGTGCCAGCAGCTCACGCTTCTCGCGGGGCATTCAGTACTTC. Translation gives CASSSRFSRGIQYF.

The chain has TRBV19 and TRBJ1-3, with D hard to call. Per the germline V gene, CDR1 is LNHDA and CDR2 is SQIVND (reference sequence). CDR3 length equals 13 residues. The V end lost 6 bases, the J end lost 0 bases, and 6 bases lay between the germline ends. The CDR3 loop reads CASRTGSGNTIYF. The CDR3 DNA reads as TGTGCCAGTAGGACGGGCTCTGGAAACACCATATATTTT.

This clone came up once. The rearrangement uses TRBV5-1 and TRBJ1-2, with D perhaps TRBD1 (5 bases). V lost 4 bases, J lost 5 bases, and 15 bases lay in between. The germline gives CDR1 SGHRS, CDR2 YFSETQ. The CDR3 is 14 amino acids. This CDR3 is CASSTKTDGYGYTF. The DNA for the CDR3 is TGCGCCAGCAGCACCAAGACAGATGGTTATGGCTACACCTTC. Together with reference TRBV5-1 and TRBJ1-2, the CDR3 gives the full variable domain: KAGVTQTPRYLIKTRGQQVTLSCSPISGHRSVSWYQQTPGQGLQFLFEYFSETQRNKGNFPGRFSGRQFSNSRSEMNVSTLELGDSALYLCASSTKTDGYGYTFGSGTRLTVV.

DNA of the CDR3: TGTGCCAGCAGTACAGGGGACACTGAAGCTTTCTTT. It yields the protein CASSTGDTEAFF. V gene TRBV6-5 combines with J gene TRBJ1-1, with TRBD1 identical over 7 bases. Germline assignment: CDR1 MNHEY and CDR2 SVGAGI. V dropped 5 bases and J dropped 3; count of bases not matched to a gene: 0. The CDR3 runs 12 residues.

The CDR3 protein is CASSSSRSGSTDTQYF. CDR3 nucleotides: TGTGCCAGCAGCTCCAGCCGGAGCGGGAGCACAGATACGCAGTATTTT. The chain is built from TRBV4-2 and TRBJ2-3, with D perhaps TRBD2 (6 bases). Trimming pared 5 bases from V and 0 bases from J, leaving 15 bases between. Per the germline V gene, CDR1 is LGHNA and CDR2 is YNFKEQ. CDR3 size: 16 residues.

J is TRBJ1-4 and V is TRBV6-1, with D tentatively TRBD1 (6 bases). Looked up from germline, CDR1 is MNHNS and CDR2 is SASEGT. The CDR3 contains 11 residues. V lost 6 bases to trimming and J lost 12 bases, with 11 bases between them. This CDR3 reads CASRLNRELFF. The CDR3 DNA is TGTGCCAGCAGATTAAACAGGGAACTGTTTTTT.

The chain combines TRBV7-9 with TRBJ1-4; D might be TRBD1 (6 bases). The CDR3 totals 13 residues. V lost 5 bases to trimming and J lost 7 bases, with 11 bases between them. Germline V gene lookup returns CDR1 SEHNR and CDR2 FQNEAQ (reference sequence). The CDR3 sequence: CASSQQGAEKLFF. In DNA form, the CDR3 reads TGTGCCAGCAGCCAACAGGGAGCTGAAAAACTGTTTTTT.

CDR3 nucleotide sequence: TGTGCTAGTGGACGGGGGTTCGGGGACCAGTACTTC. Its translation: CASGRGFGDQYF. J is TRBJ2-5 and V is TRBV12-5, with a weak D call TRBD2 (6 bases). Deletions cut 6 bases from V and 10 bases from J, with 15 bases between. The germline CDR1 and CDR2 sequences are LGHNT and FRNRAP. This CDR3 has 12 amino acids. The complete variable domain, with remaining parts taken from reference TRBV12-5 and TRBJ2-5, reads DARVTQTPRHKVTEMGQEVTMRCQPILGHNTVFWYRQTMMQGLELLAYFRNRAPLDDSGMPKDRFSAEMPDATLATLKIQPSEPRDSAVYFCASGRGFGDQYFGPGTRLLVL.

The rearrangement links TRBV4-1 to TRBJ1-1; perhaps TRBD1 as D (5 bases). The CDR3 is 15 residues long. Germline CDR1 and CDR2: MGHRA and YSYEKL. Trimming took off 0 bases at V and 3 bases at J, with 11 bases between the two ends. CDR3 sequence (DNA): TGCGCCAGCAGCCAAGATAAGGAGGGGCACACTGAAGCTTTCTTT. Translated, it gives CASSQDKEGHTEAFF.

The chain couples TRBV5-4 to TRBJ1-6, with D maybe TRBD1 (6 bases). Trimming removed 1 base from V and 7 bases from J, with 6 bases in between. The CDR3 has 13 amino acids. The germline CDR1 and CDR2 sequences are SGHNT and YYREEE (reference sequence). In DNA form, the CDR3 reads TGTGCCAGCAGCTTGACAGGGAATTCACCCCTCCACTTT. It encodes CASSLTGNSPLHF. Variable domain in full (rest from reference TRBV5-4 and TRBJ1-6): ETGVTQSPTHLIKTRGQQVTLRCSSQSGHNTVSWYQQALGQGPQFIFQYYREEENGRGNFPPRFSGLQFPNYSSELNVNALELDDSALYLCASSLTGNSPLHFGNGTRLTVT.

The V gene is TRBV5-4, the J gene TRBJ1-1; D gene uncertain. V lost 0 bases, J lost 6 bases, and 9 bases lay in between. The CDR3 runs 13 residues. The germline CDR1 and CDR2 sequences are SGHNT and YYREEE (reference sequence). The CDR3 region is CASSLAWAAEAFF. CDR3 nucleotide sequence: TGTGCCAGCAGCTTGGCTTGGGCCGCTGAAGCTTTCTTT.

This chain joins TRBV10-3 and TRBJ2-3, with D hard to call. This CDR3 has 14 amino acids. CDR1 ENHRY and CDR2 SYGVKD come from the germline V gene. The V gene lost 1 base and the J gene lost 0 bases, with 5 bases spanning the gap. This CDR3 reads CAISEYRSTDTQYF. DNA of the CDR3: TGTGCCATCAGTGAGTACAGAAGCACAGATACGCAGTATTTT.